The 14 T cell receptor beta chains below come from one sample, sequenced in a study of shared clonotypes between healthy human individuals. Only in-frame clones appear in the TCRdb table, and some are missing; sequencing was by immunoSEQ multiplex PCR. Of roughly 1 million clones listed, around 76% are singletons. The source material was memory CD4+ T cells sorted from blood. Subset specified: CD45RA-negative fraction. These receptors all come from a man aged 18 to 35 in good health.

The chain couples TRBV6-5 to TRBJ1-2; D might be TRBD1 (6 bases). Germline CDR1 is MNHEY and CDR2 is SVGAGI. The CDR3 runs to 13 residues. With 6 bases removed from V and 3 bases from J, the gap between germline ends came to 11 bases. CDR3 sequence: CASRGAGDYGYTF. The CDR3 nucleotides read TGTGCCAGCAGAGGGGCAGGGGACTATGGCTACACCTTC.

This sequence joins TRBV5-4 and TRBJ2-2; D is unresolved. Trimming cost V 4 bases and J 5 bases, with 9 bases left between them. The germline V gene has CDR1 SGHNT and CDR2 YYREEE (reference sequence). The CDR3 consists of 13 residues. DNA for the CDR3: TGTGCCAGCAGCAACCCACGAACCGGGGAGCTGTTTTTT. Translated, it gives CASSNPRTGELFF.

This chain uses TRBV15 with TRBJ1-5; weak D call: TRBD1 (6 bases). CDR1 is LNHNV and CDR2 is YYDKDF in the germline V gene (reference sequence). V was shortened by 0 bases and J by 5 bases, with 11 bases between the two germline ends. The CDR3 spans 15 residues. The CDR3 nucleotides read TGTGCCACCAGCAGAGATACTAGACAGGATCAGCCCCAGCATTTT. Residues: CATSRDTRQDQPQHF. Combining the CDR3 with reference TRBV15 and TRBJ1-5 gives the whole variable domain DAMVIQNPRYQVTQFGKPVTLSCSQTLNHNVMYWYQQKSSQAPKLLFHYYDKDFNNEADTPDNFQSRRPNTSFCFLDIRSPGLGDTAMYLCATSRDTRQDQPQHFGDGTRLSIL.

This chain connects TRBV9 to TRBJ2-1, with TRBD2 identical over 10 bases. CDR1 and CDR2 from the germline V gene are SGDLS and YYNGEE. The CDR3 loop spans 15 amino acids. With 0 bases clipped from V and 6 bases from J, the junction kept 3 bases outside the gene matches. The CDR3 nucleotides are TGTGCCAGCAGCGTAGTGGGACTAGCGAGCAATGAGCAGTTCTTC. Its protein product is CASSVVGLASNEQFF.

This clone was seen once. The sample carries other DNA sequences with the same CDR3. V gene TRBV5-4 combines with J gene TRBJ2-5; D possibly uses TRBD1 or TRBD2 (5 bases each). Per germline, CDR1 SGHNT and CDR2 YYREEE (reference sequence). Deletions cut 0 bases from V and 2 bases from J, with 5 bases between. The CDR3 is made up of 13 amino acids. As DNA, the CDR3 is TGTGCCAGCAGCTTGGGGGGGCAAGAGACCCAGTACTTC. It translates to CASSLGGQETQYF. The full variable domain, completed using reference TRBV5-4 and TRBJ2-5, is ETGVTQSPTHLIKTRGQQVTLRCSSQSGHNTVSWYQQALGQGPQFIFQYYREEENGRGNFPPRFSGLQFPNYSSELNVNALELDDSALYLCASSLGGQETQYFGPGTRLLVL.

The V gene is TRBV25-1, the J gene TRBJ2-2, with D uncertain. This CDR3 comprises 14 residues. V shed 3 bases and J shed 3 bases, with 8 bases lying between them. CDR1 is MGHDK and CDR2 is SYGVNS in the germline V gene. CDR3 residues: CASSDHQYTGELFF. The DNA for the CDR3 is TGTGCCAGCAGTGACCATCAGTACACCGGGGAGCTGTTTTTT.

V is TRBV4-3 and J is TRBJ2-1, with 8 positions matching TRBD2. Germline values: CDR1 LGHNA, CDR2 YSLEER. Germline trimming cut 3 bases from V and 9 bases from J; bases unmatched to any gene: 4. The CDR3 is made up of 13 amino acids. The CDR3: CASSQTSVGEQFF. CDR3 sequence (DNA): TGCGCCAGCAGCCAGACTAGCGTAGGTGAGCAGTTCTTC.

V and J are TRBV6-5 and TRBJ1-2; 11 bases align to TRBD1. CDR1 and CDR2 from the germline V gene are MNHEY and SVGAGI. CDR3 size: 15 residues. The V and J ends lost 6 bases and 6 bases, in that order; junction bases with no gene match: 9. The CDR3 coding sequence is TGTGCCAGCAGACGAGCGGACAGGGGGCAGGATGGCTACACCTTC. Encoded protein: CASRRADRGQDGYTF.

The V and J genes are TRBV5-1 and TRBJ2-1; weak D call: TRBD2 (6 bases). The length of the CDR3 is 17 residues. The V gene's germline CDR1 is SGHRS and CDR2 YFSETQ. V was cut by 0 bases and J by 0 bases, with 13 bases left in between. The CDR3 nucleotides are TGCGCCAGCAGCTTGGGTCCATTGGGGGGCTCCTACAATGAGCAGTTCTTC. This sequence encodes CASSLGPLGGSYNEQFF. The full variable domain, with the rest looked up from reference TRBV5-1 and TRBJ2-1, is KAGVTQTPRYLIKTRGQQVTLSCSPISGHRSVSWYQQTPGQGLQFLFEYFSETQRNKGNFPGRFSGRQFSNSRSEMNVSTLELGDSALYLCASSLGPLGGSYNEQFFGPGTRLTVL.

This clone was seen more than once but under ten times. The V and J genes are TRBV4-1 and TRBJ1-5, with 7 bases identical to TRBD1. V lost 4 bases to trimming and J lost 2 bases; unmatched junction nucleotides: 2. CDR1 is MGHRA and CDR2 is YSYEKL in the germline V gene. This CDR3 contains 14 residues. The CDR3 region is CASSPRGGNQPQHF. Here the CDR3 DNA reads TGCGCCAGCAGCCCCAGGGGGGGCAATCAGCCCCAGCATTTT.

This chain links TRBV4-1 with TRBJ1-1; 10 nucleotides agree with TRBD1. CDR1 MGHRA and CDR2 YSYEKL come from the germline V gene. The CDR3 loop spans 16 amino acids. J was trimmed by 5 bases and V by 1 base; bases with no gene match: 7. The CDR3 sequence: CASSQGSGQGITEAFF. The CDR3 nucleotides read TGCGCCAGCAGCCAAGGATCGGGACAGGGGATTACTGAAGCTTTCTTT.

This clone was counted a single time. This CDR3 is CASSDRDRSVGTQYF. Written as DNA, the CDR3 is TGTGCCAGCAGTGACCGGGACAGGTCGGTGGGAACCCAGTACTTC. This rearrangement joins TRBV25-1 to TRBJ2-5; 8 bases line up with TRBD1. The CDR3 loop spans 15 amino acids. Germline V gene sequence: CDR1 MGHDK, CDR2 SYGVNS. J lost 8 bases, V lost 3 bases, and 11 bases had no gene match.

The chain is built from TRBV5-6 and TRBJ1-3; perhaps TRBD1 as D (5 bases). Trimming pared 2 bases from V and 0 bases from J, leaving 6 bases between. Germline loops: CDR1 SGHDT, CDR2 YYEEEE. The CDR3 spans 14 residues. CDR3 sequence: CASSLDSSGNTIYF. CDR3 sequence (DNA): TGTGCCAGCAGCTTAGACAGCTCTGGAAACACCATATATTTT. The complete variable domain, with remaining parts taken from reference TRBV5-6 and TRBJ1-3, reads DAGVTQSPTHLIKTRGQQVTLRCSPKSGHDTVSWYQQALGQGPQFIFQYYEEEERQRGNFPDRFSGHQFPNYSSELNVNALLLGDSALYLCASSLDSSGNTIYFGEGSWLTVV.

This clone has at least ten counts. CDR3 coding DNA: TGTGCCAGCAGGTTCGGACAGGGTAATTCACCCCTCCACTTT. The encoded protein is CASRFGQGNSPLHF. This rearrangement joins TRBV14 to TRBJ1-6; TRBD1 matches at 8 bases. V lost 6 bases and J lost 6; bases outside the gene matches: 4. The germline V gene has CDR1 SGHDN and CDR2 FVKESK. This CDR3 is built from 14 residues.